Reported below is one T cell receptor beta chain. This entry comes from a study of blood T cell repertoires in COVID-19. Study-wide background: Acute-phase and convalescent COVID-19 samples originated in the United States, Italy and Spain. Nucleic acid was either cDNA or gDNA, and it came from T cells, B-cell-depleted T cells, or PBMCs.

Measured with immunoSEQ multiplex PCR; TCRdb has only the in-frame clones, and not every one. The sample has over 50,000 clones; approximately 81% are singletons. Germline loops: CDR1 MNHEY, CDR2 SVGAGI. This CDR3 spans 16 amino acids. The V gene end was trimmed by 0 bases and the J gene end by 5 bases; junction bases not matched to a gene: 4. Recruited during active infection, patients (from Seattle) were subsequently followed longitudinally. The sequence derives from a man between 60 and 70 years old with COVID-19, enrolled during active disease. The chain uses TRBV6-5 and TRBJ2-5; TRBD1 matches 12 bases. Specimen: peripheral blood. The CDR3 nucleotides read TGTGCCAGCAGTTACTCTGGGACAGGGGGCTGGGAGACCCAGTACTTC. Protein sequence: CASSYSGTGGWETQYF.